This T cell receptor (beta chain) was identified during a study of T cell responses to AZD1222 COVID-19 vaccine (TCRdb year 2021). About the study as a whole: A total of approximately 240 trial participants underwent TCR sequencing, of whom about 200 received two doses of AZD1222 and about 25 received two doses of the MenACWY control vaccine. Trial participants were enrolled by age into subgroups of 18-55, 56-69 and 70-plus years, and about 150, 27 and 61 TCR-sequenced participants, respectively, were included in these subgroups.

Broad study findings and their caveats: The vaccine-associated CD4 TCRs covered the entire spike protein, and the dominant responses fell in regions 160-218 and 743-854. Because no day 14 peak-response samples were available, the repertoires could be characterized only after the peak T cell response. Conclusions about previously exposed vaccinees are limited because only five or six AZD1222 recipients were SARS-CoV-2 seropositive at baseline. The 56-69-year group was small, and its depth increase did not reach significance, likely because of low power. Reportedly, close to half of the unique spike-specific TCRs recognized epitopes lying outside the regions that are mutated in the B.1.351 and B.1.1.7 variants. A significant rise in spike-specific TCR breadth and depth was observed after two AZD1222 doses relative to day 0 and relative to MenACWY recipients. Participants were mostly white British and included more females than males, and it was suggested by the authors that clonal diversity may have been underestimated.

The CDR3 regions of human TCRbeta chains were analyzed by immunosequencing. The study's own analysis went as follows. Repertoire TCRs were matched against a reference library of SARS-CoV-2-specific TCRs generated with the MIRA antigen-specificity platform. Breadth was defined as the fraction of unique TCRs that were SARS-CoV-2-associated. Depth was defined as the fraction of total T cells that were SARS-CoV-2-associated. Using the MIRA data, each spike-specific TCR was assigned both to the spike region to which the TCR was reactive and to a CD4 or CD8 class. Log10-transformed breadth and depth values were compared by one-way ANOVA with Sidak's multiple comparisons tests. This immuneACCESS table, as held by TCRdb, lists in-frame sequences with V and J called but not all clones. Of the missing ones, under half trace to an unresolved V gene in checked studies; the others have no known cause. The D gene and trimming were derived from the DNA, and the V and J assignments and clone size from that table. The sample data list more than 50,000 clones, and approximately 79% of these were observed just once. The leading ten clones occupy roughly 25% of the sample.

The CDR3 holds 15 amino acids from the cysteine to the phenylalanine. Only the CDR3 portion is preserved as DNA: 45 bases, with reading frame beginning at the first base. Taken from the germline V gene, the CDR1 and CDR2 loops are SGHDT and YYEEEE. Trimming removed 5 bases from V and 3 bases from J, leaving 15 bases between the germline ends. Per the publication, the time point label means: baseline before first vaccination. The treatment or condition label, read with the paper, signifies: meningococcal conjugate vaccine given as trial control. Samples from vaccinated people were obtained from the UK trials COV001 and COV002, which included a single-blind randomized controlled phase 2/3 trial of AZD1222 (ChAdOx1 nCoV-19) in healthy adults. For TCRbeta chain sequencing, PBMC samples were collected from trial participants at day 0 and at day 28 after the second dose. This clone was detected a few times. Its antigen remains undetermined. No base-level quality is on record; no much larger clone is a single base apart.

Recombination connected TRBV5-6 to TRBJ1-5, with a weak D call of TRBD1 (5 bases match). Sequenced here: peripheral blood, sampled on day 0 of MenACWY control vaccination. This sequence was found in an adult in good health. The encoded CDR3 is CASSWGPGINQPQHF. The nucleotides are TGTGCCAGCAGTTGGGGACCGGGTATCAATCAGCCCCAGCATTTT.